This TCR beta chain was identified during a study of T cells after yellow fever vaccination (dated by TCRdb to the late 2010s). Background on the whole study: Libraries from fractions with low cell numbers were prepared with the SMART-Seq v4 Ultra Low Input RNA kit. Two healthy male donors, one aged 18 to 29 and one aged 30 to 40 years, were included in the cohort. Blood samples were taken at several timepoints before and after primary and secondary immunization, and bulk PBMC replicates and cell subsets were isolated. To follow T-cell clones before and after primary and booster YFV17D yellow fever vaccination, bulk TCR alpha and beta repertoires were sequenced over time. What the study reported, not specific to this receptor: Computational filtering was needed because FACS-sorted repertoires could contain abundant contaminating clonotypes from the bulk population. Most clones expanded after primary vaccination (almost 98% of CD4 and 70% to 90% of CD8) were re-detected after the booster, suggesting that broad memory maintenance occurred. Because only a couple of donors were included in the study, the extent to which the findings can be generalized is limited. Compared with the primary T-cell response, the secondary T-cell response was weaker but faster, peaking on day 5 rather than day 15. A small share of clonotypes occurred in both CD4 and CD8 compartments, likely arising from convergent recombination.

This clonotype came up many times. There is no known antigen for this receptor. No base quality values were provided; no much bigger clone lies one nucleotide off. Explained via the paper, the treatment or condition label denotes: live attenuated yellow fever vaccine strain. At every blood-draw timepoint, two biological replicates of bulk PBMCs were collected. A standard Ficoll-Paque protocol was used to isolate PBMCs from peripheral blood. TriZol was used to extract RNA from bulk PBMCs, from CD4 and CD8 fractions, and from dextramer-positive and dextramer-negative fractions. V is clipped by 4 bases and J by 3 bases, and the sequence between their germline boundaries is 10 bases long. CDR1 and CDR2 (MNHEY, SVGAGI) derive from the germline V gene. The CDR3 sequence holds 14 residues, the cysteine and phenylalanine included. Of all the DNA, just the CDR3 is kept, 42 bases in frame from base 1. TCR cDNA was made using 5'RACE template switching, a step that added a universal primer site and unique molecular identifiers. cDNA synthesis was primed from both the TCR alpha and TCR beta constant segments. Libraries were amplified in two PCR steps, with sample barcodes and sequencing adapters added in the second step. Libraries were sequenced on Illumina HiSeq 2500 (2x100 bp) or NovaSeq (2x150 bp). Turning to the authors' computational methods: MIGEC was used to demultiplex reads and collapse the reads into UMI consensus sequences, and MiXCR was used for V(D)J alignment. Vaccine-responding clonotypes were identified with edgeR using replicate PBMC samples, with FDR below 0.01 and a log2 fold change above 5 up to day 15 being required. Bulk clonotypes were assigned CD4 or CD8 identity according to which sequenced CD4 or CD8 repertoire held them at higher abundance. TCRdb trimmed the raw reads at Q25, called clones with MiXCR and kept productive beta chains. Under each unique CDR3 protein, matching rows form one entry showing the most common genes and DNA. The V and J calls reflect TCRdb's pipeline rather than the authors' work. The sample contains about 510,000 distinct CDR3 sequences, about a fifth of them found a single time. Jointly, the top ten make up around 17% of the sample.

Sequencing was performed on PBMCs, taken 21 days after the first yellow fever vaccination. The TCR was taken from a young man who received the YFV17D yellow fever vaccine. The sequence links TRBV6-5 to TRBJ1-5; the D segment cannot be called with confidence. The nucleotide sequence reads as follows: TGTGCCAGCAGTTTCGGGCCTCCCAATCAGCCCCAGCATTTT. This translates into CASSFGPPNQPQHF.